These 10 T cell receptor beta chains were sequenced from one sample in a study of T cells in localized non-small cell lung cancer. The repertoire was sequenced with immunoSEQ multiplex PCR; TCRdb's copy has only in-frame clones and lacks some. This sample has more than 100,000 clones, with roughly nine tenths found just once. The sequences come from peripheral blood, collected before any cancer treatment. The receptors originated from a female donor of 60 years or more with stage I lung adenocarcinoma.

The V call is TRBV28, the J call TRBJ2-7; possibly TRBD2 for D (5 bases). Trimming shortened V by 6 bases and J by 2 bases, and 14 bases separated the two germline ends. The germline CDR1 and CDR2 sequences are MDHEN and SYDVKM. CDR3 length: 14 amino acids. CDR3 sequence (DNA): TGTGCCAGCAGAGGTACGGGGAGCCCCTACGAGCAGTACTTC. This sequence encodes CASRGTGSPYEQYF. Drawing the rest from reference TRBV28 and TRBJ2-7, the complete variable domain is DVKVTQSSRYLVKRTGEKVFLECVQDMDHENMFWYRQDPGLGLRLIYFSYDVKMKEKGDIPEGYSVSREKKERFSLILESASTNQTSMYLCASRGTGSPYEQYFGPGTRLTVT.

The chain uses TRBV19 and TRBJ2-7; 9 bases match TRBD2. With V trimmed by 3 bases and J by 4 bases, 10 bases remained unmatched. Germline CDR1 and CDR2: LNHDA and SQIVND (reference sequence). The CDR3 consists of 16 residues. In DNA form, the CDR3 reads TGTGCCAGTAGTATCCCTGGCGATAGCGGGAGATACGAGCAGTACTTC. Translated, it gives CASSIPGDSGRYEQYF.

A single count supports this clone. This rearrangement joins TRBV28 to TRBJ2-3; 7 nucleotides align to TRBD1. Germline CDR1 is MDHEN and CDR2 is SYDVKM. Trimming took 6 bases from V and 6 from J; bases not matched to a gene: 12. The CDR3 runs 15 residues. For the CDR3, the DNA is TGTGCCAGCAGCAAGGGCAGGGGGTTTTTGGATACGCAGTATTTT. It codes for CASSKGRGFLDTQYF. The whole variable domain, filled in from reference TRBV28 and TRBJ2-3, reads DVKVTQSSRYLVKRTGEKVFLECVQDMDHENMFWYRQDPGLGLRLIYFSYDVKMKEKGDIPEGYSVSREKKERFSLILESASTNQTSMYLCASSKGRGFLDTQYFGPGTRLTVL.

This sequence joins TRBV15 and TRBJ2-1; 9 bases are shared with TRBD2. V lost 0 bases and J lost 10; bases outside the gene matches: 10. Germline CDR1 is LNHNV and CDR2 is YYDKDF (reference sequence). The CDR3 totals 16 residues. The CDR3 loop reads CATSRDRLAVGGEQFF. The CDR3 DNA is TGTGCCACCAGCAGAGATAGACTAGCGGTAGGGGGAGAGCAGTTCTTC. Looking up the rest from reference TRBV15 and TRBJ2-1 gives the full variable domain: DAMVIQNPRYQVTQFGKPVTLSCSQTLNHNVMYWYQQKSSQAPKLLFHYYDKDFNNEADTPDNFQSRRPNTSFCFLDIRSPGLGDTAMYLCATSRDRLAVGGEQFFGPGTRLTVL.

This chain joins TRBV13 and TRBJ2-2; possibly TRBD2 for D (6 bases). The CDR3 is made up of 13 amino acids. Germline loops: CDR1 PRHDT, CDR2 FYEKMQ (reference sequence). Trimming cost V 5 bases and J 7 bases, with 11 bases left between them. The CDR3 DNA reads TGTGCCAGCAGCCTAAACGGGGGCGGGGAGCTGTTTTTT. Translation gives CASSLNGGGELFF.

The rearrangement uses TRBV20-1 and TRBJ2-1; tentative D call: TRBD1 (5 bases). Per the germline V gene, CDR1 is DFQATT and CDR2 is SNEGSKA (reference sequence). V was trimmed by 2 bases and J by 8 bases, leaving 7 bases between them. The CDR3 contains 11 residues. The DNA of the CDR3 is TGCAGTGCTAGACAGGGCTATGAGCAGTTCTTC. The encoded protein is CSARQGYEQFF.

The chain combines TRBV5-4 with TRBJ2-7; 9 nucleotides line up with TRBD2. CDR1 and CDR2 (germline): SGHNT, YYREEE (reference sequence). The CDR3 totals 16 residues. V gave up 0 bases and J gave up 1 base; unmatched junction bases: 5. This CDR3 reads CASSLGPAGGSYEQYF. The CDR3 bases are TGTGCCAGCAGCTTGGGTCCAGCGGGAGGTTCCTACGAGCAGTACTTC.

This sequence joins TRBV5-1 and TRBJ1-1, with D perhaps matching TRBD1 (5 bases). The CDR3 totals 13 residues. Trimming cost V 2 bases and J 7 bases, with 12 bases left between them. Germline CDR1 is SGHRS and CDR2 is YFSETQ. The CDR3 spells CASSFDSLGEAFF. The CDR3 coding sequence is TGCGCCAGCAGCTTTGACAGCCTGGGTGAAGCTTTCTTT.

This chain links TRBV27 with TRBJ1-5; 8 bases match TRBD1. The germline gives CDR1 MNHEY, CDR2 SMNVEV (reference sequence). This CDR3 spans 14 amino acids. Losses at the gene ends were 5 bases for V and 10 bases for J; bases not matched to a gene: 10. The CDR3 sequence is CASSKTGVVRPQHF. CDR3 coding DNA: TGTGCCAGCAGTAAGACAGGGGTTGTACGTCCCCAGCATTTT.

This CDR3 is CASGGRFPNYEQYF. The CDR3 bases are TGTGCCAGCGGAGGTCGGTTTCCTAACTACGAGCAGTACTTC. The chain couples TRBV2 to TRBJ2-7, with D possibly matching TRBD2 (5 bases). CDR3 length: 14 residues. V gave up 8 bases and J gave up 3 bases, with 17 bases separating them. The V gene's germline CDR1 is SNHLY and CDR2 FYNNEI.